This T cell receptor beta chain was identified during a study of CD8 T cell repertoires and HIV-1 epitope variants. Overall study findings and caveats: Of nine antigen-specific beta clonotypes, about six appeared to cross-react with escape variants.

Assay: immunoSEQ multiplex PCR; the TCRdb copy retains only in-frame clones and omits some. The data contain 3,600 or so clones, about 67% of them singletons. As for this clone: Its cognate antigen is unknown.

The sequencing input was cultured CD8+ T cells derived from PBMCs. This TCR derives from a male donor with HIV.

The CDR3 loop reads CATQTGSYNEQFF. As DNA, the CDR3 is TGTGCCACACAGACAGGTTCCTACAATGAGCAGTTCTTC. The gene calls are TRBV6-5 and TRBJ2-1; perhaps TRBD1 as D (6 bases). Per the germline V gene, CDR1 is MNHEY and CDR2 is SVGAGI. The germline V and J ends were trimmed by 10 bases and 1 base, with 11 bases remaining between them. The CDR3 runs to 13 residues.